This paragraph covers one T cell receptor beta chain sequence. Its specificity is not known. The primer mix had 60 Vbeta and 13 Jbeta primers. Generated by immunoSEQ multiplex PCR, the TCRdb table keeps only in-frame clones and is missing some. The data contain some 100,000 clones, approximately 70% of them seen just once; the ten biggest clones take up 4.5% to 5%. This entry is derived from a study of cytomegalovirus exposure and HLA in healthy donors. Findings and caveats of the study: Later analysis associated a missense DCLRE1C variant with TCR beta V- and J-gene trimming. A later analysis reportedly identified an Asian-associated ancestry cluster as carrying fewer N-insertions than the roughly 700-donor mean. Some highly shared sequence variants likely arose as a pipeline artifact. An analysis that was carried out later associated 16,951 TCR beta sequences with HLA alleles at 0.05 false discovery rate.

The CDR3 extends over 13 amino acids. The germline gives CDR1 SGHTA, CDR2 FQGTGA. Trimming removed 2 bases from V and 5 bases from J, with 7 bases in between. Material for sequencing was PBMCs. This sequence joins TRBV7-3 and TRBJ2-1; D is unresolved. This TCR came from a young woman in good health and CMV-seropositive. CDR3: CASSLFGNNEQFF. CDR3 DNA: TGTGCCAGCAGCTTATTTGGCAACAATGAGCAGTTCTTC.